Following are 12 T cell receptor beta chains from one sample sequenced in a study of T-cell reconstitution after alpha-beta-depleted transplantation in children. The library targeted TCRbeta and was prepared with unique molecular identifiers. TCRdb redid the calling of the PCR reads with MiXCR, one entry per CDR3 protein. The table includes around 800,000 distinct CDR3 sequences, about 15% detected once. Here the sequenced sample was PBMCs, mostly from graft donor cells, taken 360 days after TCRalphabeta/CD19-depleted stem cell transplant. These receptors were obtained from a male patient under 18 who had a stem cell transplant for acute lymphoblastic leukemia, so the T cells may come from the graft donor.

V gene TRBV5-1 combines with J gene TRBJ2-2; D unclear. CDR1 and CDR2 from the germline V gene are SGHRS and YFSETQ. The CDR3 consists of 14 residues. V gave up 6 bases and J gave up 0 bases, with 9 bases separating them. The CDR3 reads CASNGRTNTGELFF. In nucleotides, the CDR3 is TGCGCCAGCAACGGACGGACGAACACCGGGGAGCTGTTTTTT.

The chain employs TRBV6-4 and TRBJ2-1; the D is unclear. V shed 8 bases and J shed 9 bases, with 17 bases lying between them. This CDR3 comprises 13 residues. CDR1 and CDR2 (germline): MRHNA, SNTAGT. In nucleotides, the CDR3 is TGTGCCAGCTCGAGGAGTTCGGTCGGTGAGCAGTTCTTC. Protein product: CASSRSSVGEQFF.

The chain couples TRBV27 to TRBJ2-3; 10 bases line up with TRBD1. There are 15 residues in the CDR3. Germline trimming cut 6 bases from V and 4 bases from J; bases unmatched to any gene: 7. CDR1 is MNHEY and CDR2 is SMNVEV in the germline V gene (reference sequence). CDR3: CASRSAGTGADTQYF. The DNA for the CDR3 is TGTGCCAGCAGGTCCGCCGGGACAGGGGCAGATACGCAGTATTTT.

In its sample, this clonotype was seen a few times. This chain joins TRBV7-8 and TRBJ1-1; 7 positions agree with TRBD1. The CDR3 is 15 amino acids. Germline V gives CDR1 SGHVS, CDR2 FQNEAQ. Germline trimming cut 4 bases from V and 0 bases from J; bases unmatched to any gene: 5. In DNA, the CDR3 is TGTGCCAGCAGCTCCCGGGACAGTATGAACACTGAAGCTTTCTTT. This codes for CASSSRDSMNTEAFF.

The gene calls are TRBV7-9 and TRBJ2-7, with 7 nucleotides matching TRBD2. CDR3 size: 14 residues. Germline V gene lookup returns CDR1 SEHNR and CDR2 FQNEAQ (reference sequence). Trimming at V came to 5 bases and at J to 5 bases, leaving 9 bases not matched to a gene. CDR3 bases: TGTGCCAGCAGCAAACGCGGGGGATATCACGAGCAGTACTTC. It translates to CASSKRGGYHEQYF.

The table lists this clonotype with many counts. The CDR3 coding sequence is TGCAGTGCTAGCGTTACTAGCGGGAGGGTGACAGATACGCAGTATTTT. Protein sequence: CSASVTSGRVTDTQYF. The chain has TRBV20-1 and TRBJ2-3; TRBD2 matches at 13 bases. The junction had 6 bases not matched to a gene; V was cut back by 3 bases and J by 3 bases. Germline V gene sequence: CDR1 DFQATT, CDR2 SNEGSKA (reference sequence). The CDR3 sequence is 16 residues long.

Only a few counts were recorded for this clonotype. The rearrangement uses TRBV24-1 and TRBJ2-1, with D unresolved. The CDR3 sequence is 14 residues long. V was clipped by 5 bases and J by 7 bases, with 14 bases between them. From germline, CDR1 is KGHDR and CDR2 SFDVKD. This chain's CDR3 is CATSGAAWGNEQFF. CDR3 DNA sequence: TGTGCCACCAGTGGGGCAGCCTGGGGAAATGAGCAGTTCTTC.

The V and J genes are TRBV7-8 and TRBJ2-5; D ambiguous. The CDR3 totals 15 residues. Germline assignment: CDR1 SGHVS and CDR2 FQNEAQ. Between the trimmed V and J ends, which lost 5 bases and 9 bases, there was a span of 22 bases. CDR3 DNA: TGTGCCAGCAGCCCGACCCGGACGGCTCTATGGGCCCAGTACTTC. Its protein is CASSPTRTALWAQYF.

Only a few counts were recorded for this clonotype. The chain links TRBV6-5 to TRBJ2-3; D is unresolved. There are 15 residues in the CDR3. Trimming stripped 2 bases from V and 2 bases from J, with 11 bases between. Germline CDR1 MNHEY, CDR2 SVGAGI. CDR3 DNA: TGTGCCAGCAGTTACGGTGGCTACACCACAGATACGCAGTATTTT. This translates into CASSYGGYTTDTQYF.

Many counts were recorded for this clonotype. The rearrangement uses TRBV29-1 and TRBJ2-6; unclear D gene. Germline CDR1 SQVTM, CDR2 ANQGSEA. The length of the CDR3 is 12 residues. V lost 8 bases and J lost 0, with 5 bases in between. CDR3 residues: CSFISGANVLTF. The CDR3 coding sequence is TGCAGCTTTATCTCTGGGGCCAACGTCCTGACTTTC.

In this sample, this clonotype turned up many times. The germline gene is not matched at one end of the junction; a read error may be the cause. The chain links TRBV5-1 to TRBJ1-2; no clear D gene. Looked up from germline, CDR1 is SGHRS and CDR2 is YFSETQ. The length of the CDR3 is 12 residues. The DNA of the CDR3 is TGTGCCAGCAGTCTTAGTAACTATGGCTACACCTTC. Protein: CASSLSNYGYTF. The whole variable domain, filled in from reference TRBV5-1 and TRBJ1-2, reads KAGVTQTPRYLIKTRGQQVTLSCSPISGHRSVSWYQQTPGQGLQFLFEYFSETQRNKGNFPGRFSGRQFSNSRSEMNVSTLELGDSALYLCASSLSNYGYTFGSGTRLTVV.

This clonotype turned up a few times. The J gene is TRBJ2-1, the V gene TRBV20-1, with D hard to call. The CDR3 spans 13 residues. Per the germline V gene, CDR1 is DFQATT and CDR2 is SNEGSKA (reference sequence). The germline V and J ends were trimmed by 5 bases and 0 bases, with 8 bases remaining between them. The CDR3 protein is CSAGSNSYNEQFF. The CDR3 nucleotides are TGCAGTGCTGGTTCGAACTCCTACAATGAGCAGTTCTTC.